Ten or more counts support the clone carrying this T cell receptor beta chain. Its antigen is unidentified. TCRdb re-analysed the multiplex PCR reads in MiXCR, keeping a single row per CDR3 protein. The table includes about 130,000 distinct CDR3 sequences, 20% to 25% detected once. Axillary draining lymph nodes of breast cancer patients supplied the node samples. The data were obtained in a study of breast tumors, draining lymph nodes, adjacent tissues. The CDR3 is 13 amino acids. CDR1 is LGHDT, CDR2 YNNKEL, per germline (reference sequence). Trimming stripped 6 bases from V and 2 bases from J, with 10 bases between. Whole-study results and caveats: Tumor repertoires ranked between lymph nodes and nontumor tissue in diversity, with V and J gene preferences. Tumor T cell lymph node origin was a supported hypothesis, not proven.

The receptor comes from a female donor with breast cancer. Some clones in this sample may be carry-over from other donors' samples. The V gene is TRBV3-1, the J gene TRBJ1-2, with D uncertain. Sequencing input: axillary lymph node tissue. The CDR3 protein is CASSPTENYGYTF. DNA for the CDR3: TGTGCCAGCAGTCCGACTGAAAACTATGGCTACACCTTC.